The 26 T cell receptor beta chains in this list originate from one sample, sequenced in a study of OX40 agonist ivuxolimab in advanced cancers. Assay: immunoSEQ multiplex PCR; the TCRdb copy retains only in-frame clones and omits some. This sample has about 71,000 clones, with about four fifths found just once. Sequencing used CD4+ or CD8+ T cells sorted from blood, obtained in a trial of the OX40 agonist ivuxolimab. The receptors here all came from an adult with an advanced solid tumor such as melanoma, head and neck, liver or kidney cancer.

In DNA, the CDR3 is TGTGCCAGCAGCCCAGGGACCGTAGATACTAATGAAAAACTGTTTTTT. It specifies CASSPGTVDTNEKLFF. The chain uses TRBV7-7 and TRBJ1-4, with TRBD1 as a possible D gene (5 bases). CDR1 and CDR2 from the germline V gene are SSHAT and FNYEAQ (reference sequence). CDR3 length: 16 residues. The V and J ends lost 5 bases and 2 bases respectively, with 15 bases between them.

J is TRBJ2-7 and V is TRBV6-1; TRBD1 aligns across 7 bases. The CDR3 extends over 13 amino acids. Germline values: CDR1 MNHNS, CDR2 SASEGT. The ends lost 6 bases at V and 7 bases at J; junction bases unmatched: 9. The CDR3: CASREQGKGEQYV. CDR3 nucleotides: TGTGCCAGCAGGGAACAGGGGAAGGGGGAGCAGTACGTC.

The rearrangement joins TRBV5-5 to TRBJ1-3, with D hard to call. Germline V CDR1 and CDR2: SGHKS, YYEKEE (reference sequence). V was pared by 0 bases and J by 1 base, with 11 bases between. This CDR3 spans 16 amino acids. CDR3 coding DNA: TGTGCCAGCAGCTTGGGGTGGGTCTATTCTGGAAACACCATATATTTT. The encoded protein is CASSLGWVYSGNTIYF.

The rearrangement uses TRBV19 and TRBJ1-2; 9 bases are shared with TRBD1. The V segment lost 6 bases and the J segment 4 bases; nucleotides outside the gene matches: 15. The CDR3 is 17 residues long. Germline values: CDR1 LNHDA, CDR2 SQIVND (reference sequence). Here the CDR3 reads CASSSPSTGGLSYGYTF. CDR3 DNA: TGTGCCAGTAGCAGCCCCTCTACAGGGGGCCTGTCCTATGGCTACACCTTC.

The CDR3 nucleotides are TGTGCCAGCAGTTACATCAGCTCCTACAATGAGCAGTTCTTC. This encodes CASSYISSYNEQFF. The gene calls are TRBV6-6 and TRBJ2-1; no definite D call. Germline V CDR1 and CDR2: MNHNY, SVGAGI (reference sequence). The V gene lost 2 bases and the J gene lost 0 bases, with 5 bases spanning the gap. The CDR3 length is 14 residues.

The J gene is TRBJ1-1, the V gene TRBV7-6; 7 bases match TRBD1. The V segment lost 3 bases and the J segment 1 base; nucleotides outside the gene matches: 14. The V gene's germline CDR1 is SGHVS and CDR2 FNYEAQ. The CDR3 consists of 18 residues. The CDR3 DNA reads TGTGCCAGCAGCTTTAGGCCCCCACAGGGGACTACGAACACTGAAGCTTTCTTT. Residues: CASSFRPPQGTTNTEAFF.

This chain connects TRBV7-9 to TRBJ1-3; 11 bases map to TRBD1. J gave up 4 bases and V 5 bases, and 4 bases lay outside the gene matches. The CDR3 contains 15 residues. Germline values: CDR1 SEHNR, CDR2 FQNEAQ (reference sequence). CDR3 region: CASSTRTGGGNTIYF. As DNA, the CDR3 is TGTGCCAGCAGCACACGGACAGGGGGCGGAAACACCATATATTTT. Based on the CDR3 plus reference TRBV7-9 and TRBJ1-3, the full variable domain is DTGVSQNPRHKITKRGQNVTFRCDPISEHNRLYWYRQTLGQGPEFLTYFQNEAQLEKSRLLSDRFSAERPKGSFSTLEIQRTEQGDSAMYLCASSTRTGGGNTIYFGEGSWLTVV.

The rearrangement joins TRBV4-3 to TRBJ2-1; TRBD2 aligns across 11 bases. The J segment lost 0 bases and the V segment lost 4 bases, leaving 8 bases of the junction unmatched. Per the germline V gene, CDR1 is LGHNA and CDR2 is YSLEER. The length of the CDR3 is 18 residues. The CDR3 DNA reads TGCGCCAGCAGCCTCCAGGTTAGCGGGAGGGCCTCCTACAATGAGCAGTTCTTC. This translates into CASSLQVSGRASYNEQFF.

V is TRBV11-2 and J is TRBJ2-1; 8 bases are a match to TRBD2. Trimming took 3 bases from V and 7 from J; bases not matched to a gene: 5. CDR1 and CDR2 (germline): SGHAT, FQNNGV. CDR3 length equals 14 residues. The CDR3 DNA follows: TGTGCCAGCAGCTTTCCCGGGACTAGAAATGAGCAGTTCTTC. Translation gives CASSFPGTRNEQFF.

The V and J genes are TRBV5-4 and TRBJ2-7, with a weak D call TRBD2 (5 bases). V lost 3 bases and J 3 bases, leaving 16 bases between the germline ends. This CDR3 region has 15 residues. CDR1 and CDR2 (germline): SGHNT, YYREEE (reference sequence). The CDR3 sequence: CASSSGGSDLYEQYF. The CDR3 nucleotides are TGTGCCAGCAGCTCCGGAGGATCAGACCTCTACGAGCAGTACTTC.

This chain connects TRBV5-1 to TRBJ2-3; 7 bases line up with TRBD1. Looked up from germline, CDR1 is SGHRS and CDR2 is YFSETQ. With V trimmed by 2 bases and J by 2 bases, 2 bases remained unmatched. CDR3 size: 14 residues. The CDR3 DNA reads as TGCGCCAGCAGCTTTACAGGGGACACAGATACGCAGTATTTT. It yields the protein CASSFTGDTDTQYF.

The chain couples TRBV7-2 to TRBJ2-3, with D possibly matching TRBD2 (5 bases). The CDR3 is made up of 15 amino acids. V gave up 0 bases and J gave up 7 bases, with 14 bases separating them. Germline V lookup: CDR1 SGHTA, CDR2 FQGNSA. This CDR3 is CASSLAGNGRNTQYF. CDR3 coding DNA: TGTGCCAGCAGCTTAGCCGGGAACGGCAGGAATACGCAGTATTTT.

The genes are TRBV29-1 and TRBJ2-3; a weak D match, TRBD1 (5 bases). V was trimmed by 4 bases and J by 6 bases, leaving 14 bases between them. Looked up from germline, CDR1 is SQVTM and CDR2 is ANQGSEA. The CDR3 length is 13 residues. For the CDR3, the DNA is TGCAGCGTTGGACAGCCACGTCCGGATACGCAGTATTTT. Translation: CSVGQPRPDTQYF.

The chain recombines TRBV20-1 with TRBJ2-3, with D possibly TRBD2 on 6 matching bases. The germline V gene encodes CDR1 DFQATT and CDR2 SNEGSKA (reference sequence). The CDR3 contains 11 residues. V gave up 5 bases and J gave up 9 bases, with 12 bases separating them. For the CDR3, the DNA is TGCAGTGCTCGGCCGGGAGCCACGCAGTATTTT. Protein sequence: CSARPGATQYF.

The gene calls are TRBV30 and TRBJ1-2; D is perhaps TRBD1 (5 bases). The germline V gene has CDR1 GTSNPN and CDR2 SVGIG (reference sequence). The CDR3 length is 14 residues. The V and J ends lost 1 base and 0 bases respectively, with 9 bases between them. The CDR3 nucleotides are TGTGCCTGGAGTGGACAGCAGTCTAACTATGGCTACACCTTC. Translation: CAWSGQQSNYGYTF.

The CDR3 loop is CASSAGSTDTQYF. In DNA form, the CDR3 reads TGTGCCAGCAGTGCTGGCTCCACAGATACGCAGTATTTT. This chain uses TRBV25-1 with TRBJ2-3; D not certain. The germline gives CDR1 MGHDK, CDR2 SYGVNS. V lost 4 bases to trimming and J lost 2 bases, with 7 bases between them. The length of the CDR3 is 13 residues.

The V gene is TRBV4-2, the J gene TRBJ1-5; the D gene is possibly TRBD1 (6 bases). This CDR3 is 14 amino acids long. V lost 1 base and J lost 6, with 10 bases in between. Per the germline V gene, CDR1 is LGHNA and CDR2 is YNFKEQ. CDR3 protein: CASSQGGAAQPQHF. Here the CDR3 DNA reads TGTGCCAGCAGCCAAGGGGGGGCGGCTCAGCCCCAGCATTTT.

Here the CDR3 DNA reads TGCGCCAGCAGCCGAGGACAGGGGGCATCTTACGAGCAGTACTTC. It encodes CASSRGQGASYEQYF. The chain has TRBV4-3 and TRBJ2-7; 11 bases map to TRBD1. Trimming cost V 4 bases and J 4 bases; bases outside gene matches: 6. This CDR3 is 15 amino acids long. Germline CDR1 is LGHNA and CDR2 is YSLEER.

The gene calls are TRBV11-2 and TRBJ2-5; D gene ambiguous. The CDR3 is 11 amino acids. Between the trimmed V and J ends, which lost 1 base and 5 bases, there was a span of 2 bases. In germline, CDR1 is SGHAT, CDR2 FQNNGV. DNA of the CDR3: TGTGCCAGCAGCTTAGCTGAGACCCAGTACTTC. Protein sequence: CASSLAETQYF.

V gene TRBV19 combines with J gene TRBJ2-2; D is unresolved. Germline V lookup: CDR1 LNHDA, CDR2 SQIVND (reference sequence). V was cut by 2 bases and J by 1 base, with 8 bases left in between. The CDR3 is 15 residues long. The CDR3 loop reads CASSILWGNTGELFF. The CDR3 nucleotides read TGTGCCAGTAGTATATTATGGGGGAACACCGGGGAGCTGTTTTTT.

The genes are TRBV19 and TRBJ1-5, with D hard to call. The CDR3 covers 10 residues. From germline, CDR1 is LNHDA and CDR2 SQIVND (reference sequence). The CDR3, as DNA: TGTTTGGGTCCTCATCAGCCCCAGCATTTT. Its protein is CLGPHQPQHF.

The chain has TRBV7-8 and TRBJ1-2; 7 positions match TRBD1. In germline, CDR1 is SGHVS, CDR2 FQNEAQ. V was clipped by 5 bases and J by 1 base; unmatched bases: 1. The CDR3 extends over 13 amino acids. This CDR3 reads CASSRDSNYGYTF. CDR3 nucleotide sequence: TGTGCCAGCAGCCGGGACAGTAACTATGGCTACACCTTC.

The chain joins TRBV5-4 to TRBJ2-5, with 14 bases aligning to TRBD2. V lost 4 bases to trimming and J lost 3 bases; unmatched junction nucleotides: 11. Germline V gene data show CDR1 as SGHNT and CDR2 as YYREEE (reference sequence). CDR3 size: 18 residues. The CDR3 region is CASSTGTSGSFPKETQYF. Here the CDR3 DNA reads TGTGCCAGCAGCACTGGGACTAGCGGGAGTTTCCCGAAAGAGACCCAGTACTTC.

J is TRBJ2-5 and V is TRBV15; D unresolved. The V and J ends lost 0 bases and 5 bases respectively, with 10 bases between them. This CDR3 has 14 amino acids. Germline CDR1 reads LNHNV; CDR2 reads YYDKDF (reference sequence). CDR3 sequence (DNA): TGTGCCACCAGCAGAGATCGCGGTGGGGAGACCCAGTACTTC. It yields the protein CATSRDRGGETQYF. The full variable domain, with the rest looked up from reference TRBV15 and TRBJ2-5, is DAMVIQNPRYQVTQFGKPVTLSCSQTLNHNVMYWYQQKSSQAPKLLFHYYDKDFNNEADTPDNFQSRRPNTSFCFLDIRSPGLGDTAMYLCATSRDRGGETQYFGPGTRLLVL.

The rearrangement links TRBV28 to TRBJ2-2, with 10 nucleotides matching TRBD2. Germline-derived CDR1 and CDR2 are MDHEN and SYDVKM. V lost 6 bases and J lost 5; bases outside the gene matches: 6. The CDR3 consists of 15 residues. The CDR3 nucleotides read TGTGCCAGCAGACAGCCGGGACTAGCGACCGGGGAGCTGTTTTTT. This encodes CASRQPGLATGELFF.

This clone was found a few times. The CDR3 sequence is CASSVATLGAGTEAFF. In DNA form, the CDR3 reads TGTGCCAGCAGCGTAGCAACCCTAGGGGCGGGCACTGAAGCTTTCTTT. The V and J genes are TRBV9 and TRBJ1-1; D perhaps matches TRBD1 (5 bases). V lost 0 bases, J lost 4 bases, and 16 bases lay in between. The CDR3 length is 16 residues. CDR1 and CDR2 (germline): SGDLS, YYNGEE.